This T cell receptor beta chain is from a study of CD8 T cells in ankylosing spondylitis (dated by TCRdb to about 2017). Context from the whole study: The study profiled T cell receptor beta repertoires in healthy donors and ankylosing spondylitis patients to find disease-linked TCR variants. The whole study cohort included 90 to 120 healthy donors and 25 ankylosing spondylitis patients. Samples of peripheral blood were taken, and for ankylosing spondylitis patients, synovial fluid was collected as well. General findings and caveats noted by the study authors: Blood from ankylosing spondylitis patients appeared to be characterized by a TCR beta motif composed of several highly homologous amino acid variants. A CD8+ phenotype was shown by the disease-linked clones, which were found at relatively low frequencies in peripheral blood. According to the report, matched synovial fluid samples from ankylosing spondylitis patients were significantly enriched for the disease-linked clones. Some TCR beta motif variants had previously been reported in synovial fluid and blood of reactive arthritis patients, which suggested common disease-initiation mechanisms.

A note on this clonotype: The clone's antigen remains unknown. Base qualities are missing; no much larger clone stands one base away.

Synovial fluid samples were matched to blood samples from the same ankylosing spondylitis patients. For sequencing, an Illumina HiSeq 2500 was employed. TCR beta libraries were prepared by quantitative 5'-RACE with molecular barcodes. The study's own analysis went as follows. A new computational method, built on a probabilistic model of VDJ rearrangement, was used to identify disease-linked TCR variants. TCRdb handled the public reads itself, with Q25 trimming in fastp and clone calling in MiXCR, and kept productive beta chains. Records with the same CDR3 protein are collapsed into one entry carrying the most frequent genes and DNA. The authors' filters were not applied to this entry. The sample data list approximately 150,000 distinct CDR3 sequences, and approximately 32% of these were observed just once. The biggest ten clones account for around 6% of the sample. The germline V gene (reference sequence) specifies SEHNR as CDR1 and FQNEAQ as CDR2. The CDR3 spans 15 residues, from the cysteine through the phenylalanine. Only the CDR3 region is kept as DNA, spanning 45 bases read in frame from base 1. Between the V and J ends, shortened by 2 bases and 2 bases respectively, the junction contains 13 bases.

The clonotype originates from a male donor with ankylosing spondylitis. Material for sequencing was synovial fluid, either unsorted or a sorted T cell fraction (not recorded which). The V and J genes are TRBV7-9 and TRBJ2-7; the D gene identity is not certain. For the CDR3, the sequence is CASSLFADRAYEQYF. Here is the DNA: TGTGCCAGCAGCTTATTTGCTGATCGAGCCTACGAGCAGTACTTC. With the portions outside the CDR3 filled from the reference TRBV7-9 and TRBJ2-7 genes, the complete variable region becomes DTGVSQNPRHKITKRGQNVTFRCDPISEHNRLYWYRQTLGQGPEFLTYFQNEAQLEKSRLLSDRFSAERPKGSFSTLEIQRTEQGDSAMYLCASSLFADRAYEQYFGPGTRLTVT.